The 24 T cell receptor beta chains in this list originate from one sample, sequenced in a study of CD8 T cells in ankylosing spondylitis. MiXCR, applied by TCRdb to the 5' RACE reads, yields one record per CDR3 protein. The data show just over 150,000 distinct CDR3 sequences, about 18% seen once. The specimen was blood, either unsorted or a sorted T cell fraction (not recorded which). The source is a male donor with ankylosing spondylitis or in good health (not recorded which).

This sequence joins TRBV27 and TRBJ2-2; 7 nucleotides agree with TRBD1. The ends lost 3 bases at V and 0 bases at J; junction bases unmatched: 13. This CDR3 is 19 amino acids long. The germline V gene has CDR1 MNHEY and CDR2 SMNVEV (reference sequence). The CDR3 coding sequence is TGTGCCAGCAGTTTTCGACAGGGTCGGCGCAGTGCGAACACCGGGGAGCTGTTTTTT. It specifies CASSFRQGRRSANTGELFF.

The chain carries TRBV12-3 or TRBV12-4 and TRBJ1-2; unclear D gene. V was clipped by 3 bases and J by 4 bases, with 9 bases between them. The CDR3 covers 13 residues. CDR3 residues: CASSFRATYGYTF. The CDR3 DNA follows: TGTGCCAGCAGTTTCCGGGCTACCTATGGCTACACCTTC.

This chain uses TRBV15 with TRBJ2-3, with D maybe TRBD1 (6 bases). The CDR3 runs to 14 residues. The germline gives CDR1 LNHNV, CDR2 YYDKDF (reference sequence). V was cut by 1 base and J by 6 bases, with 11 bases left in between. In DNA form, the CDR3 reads TGTGCCACCAGCAGAGCTGCGCAGGGGGATACGCAGTATTTT. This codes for CATSRAAQGDTQYF.

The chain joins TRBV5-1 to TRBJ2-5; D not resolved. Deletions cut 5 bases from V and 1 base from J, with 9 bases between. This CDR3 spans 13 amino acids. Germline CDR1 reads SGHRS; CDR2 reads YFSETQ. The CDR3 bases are TGCGCCAGCAGTGATCCGGGCCAAGAGACCCAGTACTTC. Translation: CASSDPGQETQYF.

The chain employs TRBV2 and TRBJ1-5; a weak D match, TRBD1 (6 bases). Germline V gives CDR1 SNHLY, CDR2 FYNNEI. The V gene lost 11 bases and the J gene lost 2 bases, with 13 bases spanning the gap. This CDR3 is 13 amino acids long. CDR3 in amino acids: CAARGTGNQPQHF. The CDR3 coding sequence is TGTGCCGCCAGGGGCACGGGCAATCAGCCCCAGCATTTT.

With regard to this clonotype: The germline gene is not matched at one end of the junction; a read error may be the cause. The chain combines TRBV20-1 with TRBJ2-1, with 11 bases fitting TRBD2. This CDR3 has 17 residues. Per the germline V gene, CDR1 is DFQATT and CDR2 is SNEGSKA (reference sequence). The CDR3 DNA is TGCTGTGCGCACCGGACTAGCGGGTTATCTACCTACAATGAGCAGTTCTTC. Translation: CCAHRTSGLSTYNEQFF.

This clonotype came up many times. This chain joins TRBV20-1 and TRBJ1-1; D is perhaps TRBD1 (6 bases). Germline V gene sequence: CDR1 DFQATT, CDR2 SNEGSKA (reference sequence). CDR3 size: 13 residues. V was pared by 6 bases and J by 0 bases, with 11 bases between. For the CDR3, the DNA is TGCAGTGCCCAGAGGGGGATGAACACTGAAGCTTTCTTT. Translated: CSAQRGMNTEAFF.

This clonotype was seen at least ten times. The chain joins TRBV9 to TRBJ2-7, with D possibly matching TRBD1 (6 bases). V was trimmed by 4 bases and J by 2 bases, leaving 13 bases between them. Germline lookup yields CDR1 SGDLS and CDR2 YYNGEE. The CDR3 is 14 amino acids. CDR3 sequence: CASSSHRAPYEQYF. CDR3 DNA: TGTGCCAGCAGCTCACACAGGGCTCCCTACGAGCAGTACTTC.

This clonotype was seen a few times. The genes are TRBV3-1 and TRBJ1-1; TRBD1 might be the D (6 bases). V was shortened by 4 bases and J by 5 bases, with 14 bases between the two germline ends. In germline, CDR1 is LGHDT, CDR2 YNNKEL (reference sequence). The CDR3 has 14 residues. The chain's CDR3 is CASSPVQGWTEAFF. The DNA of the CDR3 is TGTGCCAGCAGCCCCGTACAGGGTTGGACTGAAGCTTTCTTT.

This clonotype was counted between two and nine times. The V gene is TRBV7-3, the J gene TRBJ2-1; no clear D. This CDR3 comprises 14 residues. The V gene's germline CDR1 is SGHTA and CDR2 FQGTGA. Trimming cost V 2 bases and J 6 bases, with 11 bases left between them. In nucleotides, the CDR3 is TGTGCCAGCAGCTTATCGAGGCCCCCCAATGAGCAGTTCTTC. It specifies CASSLSRPPNEQFF.

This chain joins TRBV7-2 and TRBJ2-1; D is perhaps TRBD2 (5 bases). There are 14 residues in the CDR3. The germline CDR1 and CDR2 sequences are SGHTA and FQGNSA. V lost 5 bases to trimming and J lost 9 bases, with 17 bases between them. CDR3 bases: TGTGCCAGCAGCCCGAGGACTGGTCCGGGTGAGCAGTTCTTC. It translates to CASSPRTGPGEQFF. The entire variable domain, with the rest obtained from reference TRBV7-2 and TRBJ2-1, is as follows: GAGVSQSPSNKVTEKGKDVELRCDPISGHTALYWYRQSLGQGLEFLIYFQGNSAPDKSGLPSDRFSAERTGGSVSTLTIQRTQQEDSAVYLCASSPRTGPGEQFFGPGTRLTVL.

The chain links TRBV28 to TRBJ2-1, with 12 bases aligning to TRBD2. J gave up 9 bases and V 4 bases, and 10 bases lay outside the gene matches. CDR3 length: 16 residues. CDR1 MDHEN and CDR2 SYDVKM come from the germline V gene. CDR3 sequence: CASSSLMTSGSIEQFF. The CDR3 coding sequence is TGTGCCAGCAGTTCTTTAATGACTAGCGGGAGTATTGAGCAGTTCTTC.

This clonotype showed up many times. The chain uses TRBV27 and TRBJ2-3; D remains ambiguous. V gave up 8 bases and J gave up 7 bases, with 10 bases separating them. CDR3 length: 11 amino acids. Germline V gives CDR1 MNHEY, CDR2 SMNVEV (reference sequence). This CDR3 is CASGPRYTQYF. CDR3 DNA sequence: TGTGCCAGCGGGCCCCGCTATACGCAGTATTTT.

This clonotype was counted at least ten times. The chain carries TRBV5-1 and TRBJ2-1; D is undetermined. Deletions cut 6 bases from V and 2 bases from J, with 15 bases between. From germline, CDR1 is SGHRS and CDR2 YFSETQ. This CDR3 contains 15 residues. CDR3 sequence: CASTSASAPYNEQFF. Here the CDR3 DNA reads TGCGCCAGCACCTCGGCTTCCGCCCCCTACAATGAGCAGTTCTTC.

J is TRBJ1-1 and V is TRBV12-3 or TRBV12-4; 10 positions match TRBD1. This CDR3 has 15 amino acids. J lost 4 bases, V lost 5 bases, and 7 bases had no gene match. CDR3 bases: TGTGCCAGCAGTCGAGGGACAGGGGTTCCCACTGAAGCTTTCTTT. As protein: CASSRGTGVPTEAFF.

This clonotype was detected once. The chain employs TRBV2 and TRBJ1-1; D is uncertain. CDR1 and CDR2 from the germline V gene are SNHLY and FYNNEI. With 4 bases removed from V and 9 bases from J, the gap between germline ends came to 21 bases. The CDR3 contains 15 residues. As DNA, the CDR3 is TGTGCCAGCAGTGGGCGTTCGTTCCTTTCCTCCAAAGCTTTCTTT. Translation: CASSGRSFLSSKAFF.

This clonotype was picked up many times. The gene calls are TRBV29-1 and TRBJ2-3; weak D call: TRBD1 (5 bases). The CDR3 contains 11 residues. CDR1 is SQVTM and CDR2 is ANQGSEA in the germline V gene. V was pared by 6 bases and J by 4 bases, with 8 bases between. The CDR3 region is CSVKQADTQYF. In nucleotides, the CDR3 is TGCAGCGTGAAACAGGCAGATACGCAGTATTTT.

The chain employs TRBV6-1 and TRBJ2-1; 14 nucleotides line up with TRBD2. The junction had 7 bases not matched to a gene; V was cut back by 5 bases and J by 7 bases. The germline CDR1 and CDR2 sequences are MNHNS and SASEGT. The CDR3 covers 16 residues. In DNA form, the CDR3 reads TGTGCCAGCAGTAAGGGACTAGCGGGAGCTTGGAATGAGCAGTTCTTC. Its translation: CASSKGLAGAWNEQFF.

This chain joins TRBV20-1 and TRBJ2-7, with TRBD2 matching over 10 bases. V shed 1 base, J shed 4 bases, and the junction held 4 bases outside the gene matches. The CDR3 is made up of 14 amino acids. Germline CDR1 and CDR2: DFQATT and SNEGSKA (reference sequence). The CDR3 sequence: CSARVGTSVYEQYF. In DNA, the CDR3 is TGCAGTGCTAGAGTAGGGACTAGCGTGTACGAGCAGTACTTC.

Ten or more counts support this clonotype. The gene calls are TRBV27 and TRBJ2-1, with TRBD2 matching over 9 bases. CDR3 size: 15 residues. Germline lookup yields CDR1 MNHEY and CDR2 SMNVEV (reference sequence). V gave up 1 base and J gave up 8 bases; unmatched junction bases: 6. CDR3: CASSLWLAGIYEQFF. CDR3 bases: TGTGCCAGCAGTTTATGGCTAGCGGGAATATATGAGCAGTTCTTC.

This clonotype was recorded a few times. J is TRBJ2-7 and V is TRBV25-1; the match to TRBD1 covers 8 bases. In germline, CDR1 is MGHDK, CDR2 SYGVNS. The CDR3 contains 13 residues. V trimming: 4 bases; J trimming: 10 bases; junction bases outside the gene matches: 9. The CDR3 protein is CASSAPGTGKQYF. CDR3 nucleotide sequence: TGTGCCAGCAGTGCCCCCGGGACAGGAAAACAGTACTTC.

Written as DNA, the CDR3 is TGTGCCAGCAGCCGGGGGAGGAATGAGCAGTTCTTC. It specifies CASSRGRNEQFF. The chain has TRBV11-2 and TRBJ2-1, with D maybe TRBD2 (6 bases). The V end was cut by 5 bases, the J end by 7 bases, with 9 bases between. Looked up from germline, CDR1 is SGHAT and CDR2 is FQNNGV. The CDR3 has 12 amino acids.

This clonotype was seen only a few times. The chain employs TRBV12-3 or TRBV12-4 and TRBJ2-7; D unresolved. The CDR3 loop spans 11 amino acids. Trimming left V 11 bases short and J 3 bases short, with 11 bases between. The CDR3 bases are TGTGCCGGGGTCTCAAACTACGAGCAGTACTTC. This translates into CAGVSNYEQYF.

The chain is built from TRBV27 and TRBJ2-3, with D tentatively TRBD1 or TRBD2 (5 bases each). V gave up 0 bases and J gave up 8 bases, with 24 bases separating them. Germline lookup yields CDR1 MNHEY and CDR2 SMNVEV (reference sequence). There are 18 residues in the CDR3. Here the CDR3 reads CASSLSSQLTGLRGTQYF. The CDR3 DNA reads TGTGCCAGCAGTTTATCCTCCCAGCTGACTGGCTTGAGGGGTACGCAGTATTTT.